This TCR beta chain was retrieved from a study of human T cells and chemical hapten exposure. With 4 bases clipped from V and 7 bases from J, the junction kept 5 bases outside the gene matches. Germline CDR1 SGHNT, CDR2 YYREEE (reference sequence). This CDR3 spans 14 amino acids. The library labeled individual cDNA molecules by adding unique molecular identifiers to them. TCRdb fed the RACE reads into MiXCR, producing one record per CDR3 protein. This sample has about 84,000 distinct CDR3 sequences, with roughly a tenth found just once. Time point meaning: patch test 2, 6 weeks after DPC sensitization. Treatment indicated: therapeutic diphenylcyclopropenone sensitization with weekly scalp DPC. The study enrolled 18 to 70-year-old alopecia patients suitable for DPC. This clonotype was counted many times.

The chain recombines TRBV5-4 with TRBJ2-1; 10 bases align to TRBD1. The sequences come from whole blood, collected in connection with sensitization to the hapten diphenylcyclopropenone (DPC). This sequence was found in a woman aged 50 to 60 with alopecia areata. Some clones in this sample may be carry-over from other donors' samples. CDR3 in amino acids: CASSRGQGMNEQFF. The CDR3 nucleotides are TGTGCCAGCAGCCGGGGACAGGGGATGAATGAGCAGTTCTTC.